This is a list of T cell receptor beta chains from one sample in a study of blood T cell repertoires in COVID-19. Generated by immunoSEQ multiplex PCR, the TCRdb table keeps only in-frame clones and is missing some. The data show 100,000 to 120,000 clones, roughly 70% seen once. The specimen was peripheral blood. The receptors were gathered from a woman in her thirties or forties with acute or convalescent COVID-19. Both conserved end residues are part of each CDR3. A D gene is named only where the DNA matches it firmly. Not all rows give a size; the values are once, few, many and, for expanded clones, a class.

clone_size j_call d_call v_call cdr3_aa cdr3_nt
- TRBJ2-1 - TRBV7-3 CASSLQKGESSEQFF TGTGCCAGCAGCTTACAAAAGGGGGAATCTAGTGAGCAGTTCTTC
- TRBJ2-3 - TRBV7-3 CASSPSRLDTQYF TGTGCCAGCAGCCCGTCCCGACTAGATACGCAGTATTTT
- TRBJ2-7 - TRBV7-2 CASSLLATGPYRHYF TGTGCCAGCAGCTTACTCGCAACAGGTCCTTACAGGCACTACTTC
once TRBJ2-1 TRBD2 TRBV28 CASSPGGTYNEQFF TGTGCCAGCAGTCCCGGGGGGACCTACAATGAGCAGTTCTTC
few TRBJ2-7 - TRBV19 CASSIFSGEIYEQYF TGTGCCAGTAGTATATTTTCAGGGGAAATCTACGAGCAGTACTTC
- TRBJ2-1 TRBD2 TRBV6-5 CASSFSSGGHYNEQFF TGTGCCAGCAGTTTCTCTAGCGGGGGGCATTACAATGAGCAGTTCTTC
few TRBJ1-6 TRBD1 TRBV12-3/TRBV12-4 CASQGAPRSPLHF TGTGCCAGCCAGGGGGCCCCTCGTTCACCCCTCCACTTT
- TRBJ1-2 TRBD1 TRBV19 CASRTEQGRNYGYTF TGTGCCAGTAGGACCGAACAGGGGCGAAACTATGGCTACACCTTC
- TRBJ2-5 - TRBV5-1 CASRGGDQETQYF TGCGCCTCCCGGGGAGGCGATCAAGAGACCCAGTACTTC
- TRBJ1-5 - TRBV6-1 CASSGGPGGSNQPQHF TGTGCCAGCAGTGGGGGGCCCGGTGGTAGCAATCAGCCCCAGCATTTT
- TRBJ2-3 - TRBV5-4 CASSRSVSSTDTQYF TGTGCCAGCAGCCGTTCTGTTTCTAGCACAGATACGCAGTATTTT
- TRBJ2-5 TRBD2 TRBV5-1 CASSLGNGGAVTQYF TGCGCCAGCAGCTTGGGCAACGGGGGGGCCGTGACCCAGTACTTC
- TRBJ1-1 TRBD1 TRBV29-1 CSVVGGPGGTEAFF TGCAGCGTTGTTGGTGGGCCAGGGGGCACTGAAGCTTTCTTT
- TRBJ1-3 - TRBV30 CAGTLAGGVLSGNTIYF TGTGCCGGGACACTGGCCGGCGGGGTATTATCTGGAAACACCATATATTTT
- TRBJ1-2 TRBD1 TRBV12-3/TRBV12-4 CASSRGQAGGYTF TGTGCCAGCAGCCGGGGACAGGCAGGCGGCTACACCTTC
- TRBJ2-2 - TRBV5-1 CASSRGDTSVTGELFF TGCGCCAGCAGCCGGGGGGACACCTCCGTCACCGGGGAGCTGTTTTTT